This T cell receptor (beta chain) stems from a study of Graves' ophthalmopathy and Graves' hyperthyroidism. The sequenced template was RNA, covering the TCR beta CDR3 region. RT-PCR in the first round used HTBI primers; a second-round multiplex PCR followed. TCRdb reanalysed the multiplex PCR reads using MiXCR and keeps one entry per CDR3 protein. Among 350,000 to 400,000 distinct CDR3 sequences listed, 15% to 20% were seen once. There are many counts of this clonotype. This CDR3 contains 12 residues. Germline assignment: CDR1 SQVTM and CDR2 ANQGSEA. V lost 7 bases to trimming and J lost 0 bases, with 10 bases between them.

The sample consisted of peripheral blood. This TCR derives from a woman aged 18 to 35 with Graves' ophthalmopathy. The gene calls are TRBV29-1 and TRBJ2-7, with no clear D. CDR3 region: CSAEESSYEQYF. CDR3 nucleotide sequence: TGCAGCGCCGAGGAAAGCTCCTACGAGCAGTACTTC.